This passage covers 10 T cell receptor beta chains from one sample sequenced in a study of blood T cell repertoires in COVID-19. Profiled with immunoSEQ multiplex PCR; TCRdb holds only in-frame clones, not every one. The data show approximately 73,000 clones, 86% seen once. Sequencing input: peripheral blood. The receptors originated from a woman aged 55 to 70 with acute or convalescent COVID-19.

The V gene is TRBV5-1, the J gene TRBJ2-7; D might be TRBD1 (5 bases). Germline V gives CDR1 SGHRS, CDR2 YFSETQ. There are 13 residues in the CDR3. Deletions cut 5 bases from V and 2 bases from J, with 11 bases between. The CDR3 nucleotides are TGCGCCAGCAGGAACCCAGGGCCCTACGAGCAGTACTTC. Protein product: CASRNPGPYEQYF.

This chain connects TRBV11-3 to TRBJ2-1; D remains unclear. V was trimmed by 1 base and J by 5 bases, leaving 9 bases between them. CDR1 and CDR2 (germline): SGHNT, YENEEA. The CDR3 totals 14 residues. CDR3 sequence: CASSLGRWDNEQFF. In DNA form, the CDR3 reads TGTGCCAGCAGCTTAGGCAGGTGGGACAATGAGCAGTTCTTC.

The chain is built from TRBV18 and TRBJ1-1; D is unresolved. Trimming removed 10 bases at V and 1 base at J, with 16 bases between. Germline assignment: CDR1 KGHSH and CDR2 LQKENI. This CDR3 spans 14 amino acids. The CDR3: CATRSADWNTEAFF. CDR3 coding DNA: TGTGCCACCCGCTCCGCGGACTGGAACACTGAAGCTTTCTTT.

The chain is built from TRBV12-3 or TRBV12-4 and TRBJ1-6, with D hard to call. This CDR3 contains 12 residues. Trimming took 6 bases from V and 9 from J, leaving 9 bases between them. CDR3 sequence: CASSSRLSPLHF. The CDR3 bases are TGTGCCAGCAGCTCTCGTCTTTCACCCCTCCACTTT.

V usage is TRBV10-1 and J usage is TRBJ2-3; D perhaps matches TRBD2 (5 bases). CDR1 and CDR2 from the germline V gene are WNHNN and SYGVQD (reference sequence). This CDR3 is built from 13 residues. V was pared by 3 bases and J by 6 bases, with 10 bases between. The CDR3 coding sequence is TGCGCCAGCAGTGAAGGGTGGGAGGATACGCAGTATTTT. Protein: CASSEGWEDTQYF.

The V and J genes are TRBV30 and TRBJ2-5, with 10 positions matching TRBD2. V lost 3 bases to trimming and J lost 9 bases; unmatched junction nucleotides: 19. Per the germline V gene, CDR1 is GTSNPN and CDR2 is SVGIG (reference sequence). There are 17 residues in the CDR3. The CDR3 DNA reads as TGTGCCTGGAGAAGCCTAGCGGGAGTAACCGCCGGGGTGCCCCAGTACTTC. Its translation: CAWRSLAGVTAGVPQYF.

CDR3 amino acids: CASSQSAVNSNQPQHF. The CDR3, as DNA: TGCGCCAGCAGTCAATCGGCGGTGAATAGCAATCAGCCCCAGCATTTT. This chain joins TRBV23-1 and TRBJ1-5; D is undetermined. TRBV23-1 counts as an open reading frame of uncertain function. The CDR3 is made up of 16 amino acids. V shed 0 bases and J shed 0 bases, with 9 bases lying between them.

The V and J genes are TRBV5-1 and TRBJ1-4, with D hard to call. The CDR3 has 16 residues. Germline V gene data show CDR1 as SGHRS and CDR2 as YFSETQ. V was pared by 2 bases and J by 0 bases, with 11 bases between. The CDR3 region has the DNA TGCGCCAGCAGCTTCGGAGCTAGTGCAACTAATGAAAAACTGTTTTTT. This gives the protein CASSFGASATNEKLFF. Based on the CDR3 plus reference TRBV5-1 and TRBJ1-4, the full variable domain is KAGVTQTPRYLIKTRGQQVTLSCSPISGHRSVSWYQQTPGQGLQFLFEYFSETQRNKGNFPGRFSGRQFSNSRSEMNVSTLELGDSALYLCASSFGASATNEKLFFGSGTQLSVL.

The chain recombines TRBV6-5 with TRBJ1-3; D gene unclear. This CDR3 has 16 residues. V shed 4 bases and J shed 8 bases, with 21 bases lying between them. CDR1 is MNHEY and CDR2 is SVGAGI in the germline V gene. The chain's CDR3 is CASSSRSGPVRDTIYF. In nucleotides, the CDR3 is TGTGCCAGCAGTTCCCGCTCGGGTCCCGTGCGGGACACCATATATTTT.

This chain joins TRBV7-2 and TRBJ1-1; a weak D match, TRBD1 (5 bases). CDR1 SGHTA and CDR2 FQGNSA come from the germline V gene. The CDR3 spans 16 residues. The V end lost 0 bases, the J end lost 1 base, and 12 bases lay between the germline ends. The CDR3 region has the DNA TGTGCCAGCAGCTTAGCACAGGTACTTACGAACACTGAAGCTTTCTTT. Protein: CASSLAQVLTNTEAFF.